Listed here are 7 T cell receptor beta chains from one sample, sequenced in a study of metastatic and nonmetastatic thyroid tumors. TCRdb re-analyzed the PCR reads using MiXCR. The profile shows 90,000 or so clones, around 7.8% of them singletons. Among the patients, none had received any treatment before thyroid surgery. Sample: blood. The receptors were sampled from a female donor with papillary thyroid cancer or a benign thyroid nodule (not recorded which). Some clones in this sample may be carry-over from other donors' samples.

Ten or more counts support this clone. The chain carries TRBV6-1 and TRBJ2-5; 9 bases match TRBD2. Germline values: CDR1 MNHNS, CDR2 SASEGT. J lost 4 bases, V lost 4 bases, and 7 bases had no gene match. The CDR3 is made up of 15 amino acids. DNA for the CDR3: TGTGCCAGCAGTGGCAGAGCGGGGGGATCAGAGACCCAGTACTTC. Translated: CASSGRAGGSETQYF.

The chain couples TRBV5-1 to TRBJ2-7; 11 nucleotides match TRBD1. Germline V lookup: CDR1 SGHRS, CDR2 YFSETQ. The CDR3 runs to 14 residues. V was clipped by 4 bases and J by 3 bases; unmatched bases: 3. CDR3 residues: CASSPGTGGYEQYF. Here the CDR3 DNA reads TGCGCCAGCAGCCCTGGGACAGGGGGCTACGAGCAGTACTTC.

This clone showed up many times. CDR3 residues: CASSTWARLSGNTIYF. The CDR3 nucleotides read TGTGCCAGTAGTACCTGGGCCCGACTCTCTGGAAACACCATATATTTT. The rearrangement joins TRBV19 to TRBJ1-3; D is unresolved. Germline V lookup: CDR1 LNHDA, CDR2 SQIVND (reference sequence). The CDR3 length is 16 residues. The V and J ends lost 4 bases and 0 bases respectively, with 13 bases between them.

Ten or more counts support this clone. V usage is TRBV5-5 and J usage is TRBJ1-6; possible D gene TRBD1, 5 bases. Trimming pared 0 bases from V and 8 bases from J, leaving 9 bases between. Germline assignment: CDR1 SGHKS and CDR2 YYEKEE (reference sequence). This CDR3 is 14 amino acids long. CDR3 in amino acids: CASSLGQSYSPLHF. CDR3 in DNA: TGTGCCAGCAGCTTGGGACAGAGTTATTCACCCCTCCACTTT.

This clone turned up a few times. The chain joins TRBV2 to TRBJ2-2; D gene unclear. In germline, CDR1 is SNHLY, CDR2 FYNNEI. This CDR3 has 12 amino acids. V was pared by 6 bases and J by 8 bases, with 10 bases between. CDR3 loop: CASRVLRGELFF. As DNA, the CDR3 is TGTGCCAGCAGAGTCCTAAGGGGGGAGCTGTTTTTT.

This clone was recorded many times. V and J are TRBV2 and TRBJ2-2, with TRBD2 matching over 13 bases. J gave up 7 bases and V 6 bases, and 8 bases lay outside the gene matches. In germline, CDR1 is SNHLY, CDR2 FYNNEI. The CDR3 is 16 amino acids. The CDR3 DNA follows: TGTGCCAGCAGAAAACTAGCGGGGGGGGCCCACGGGGAGCTGTTTTTT. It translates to CASRKLAGGAHGELFF.

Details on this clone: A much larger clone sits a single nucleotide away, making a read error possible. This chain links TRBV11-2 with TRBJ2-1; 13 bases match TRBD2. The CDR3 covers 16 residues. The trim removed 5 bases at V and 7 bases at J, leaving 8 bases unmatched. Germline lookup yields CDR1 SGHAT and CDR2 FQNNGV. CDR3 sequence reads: CASSTRLAGGGNEQFF. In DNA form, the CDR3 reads TGTGCCAGCAGCACCCGACTAGCGGGGGGAGGGAATGAGCAGTTCTTC. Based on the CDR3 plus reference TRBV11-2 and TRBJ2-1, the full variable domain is EAGVAQSPRYKIIEKRQSVAFWCNPISGHATLYWYQQILGQGPKLLIQFQNNGVVDDSQLPKDRFSAERLKGVDSTLKIQPAKLEDSAVYLCASSTRLAGGGNEQFFGPGTRLTVL.